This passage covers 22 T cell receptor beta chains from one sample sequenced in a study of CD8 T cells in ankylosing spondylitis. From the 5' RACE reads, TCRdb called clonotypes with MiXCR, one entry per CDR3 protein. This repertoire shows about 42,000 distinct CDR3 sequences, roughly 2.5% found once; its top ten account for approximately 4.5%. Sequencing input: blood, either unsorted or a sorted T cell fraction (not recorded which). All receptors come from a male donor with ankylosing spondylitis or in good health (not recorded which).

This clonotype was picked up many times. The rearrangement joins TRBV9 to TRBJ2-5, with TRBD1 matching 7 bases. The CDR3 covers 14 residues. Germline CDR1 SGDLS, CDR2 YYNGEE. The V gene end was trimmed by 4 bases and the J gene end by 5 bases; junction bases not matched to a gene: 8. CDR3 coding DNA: TGTGCCAGCAGCCCTCGACAGGGTGGGGAGACCCAGTACTTC. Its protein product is CASSPRQGGETQYF.

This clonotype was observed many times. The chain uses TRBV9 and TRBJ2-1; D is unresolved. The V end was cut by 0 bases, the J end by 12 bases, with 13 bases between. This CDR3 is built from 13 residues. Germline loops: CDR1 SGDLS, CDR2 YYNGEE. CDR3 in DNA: TGTGCCAGCAGCGTAGGGCGCGAAAATAGGCAGTTCTTC. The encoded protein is CASSVGRENRQFF.

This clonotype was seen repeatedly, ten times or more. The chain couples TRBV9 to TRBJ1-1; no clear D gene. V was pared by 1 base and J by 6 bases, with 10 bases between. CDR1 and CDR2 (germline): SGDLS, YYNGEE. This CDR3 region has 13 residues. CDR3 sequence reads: CASSVRAGAEAFF. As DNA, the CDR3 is TGTGCCAGCAGCGTAAGGGCAGGCGCTGAAGCTTTCTTT.

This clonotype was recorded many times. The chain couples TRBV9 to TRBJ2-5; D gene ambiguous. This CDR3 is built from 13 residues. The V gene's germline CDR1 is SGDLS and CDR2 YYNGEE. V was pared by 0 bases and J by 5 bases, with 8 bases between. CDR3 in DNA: TGTGCCAGCAGCGTAGGAATATGGGAGACCCAGTACTTC. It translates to CASSVGIWETQYF.

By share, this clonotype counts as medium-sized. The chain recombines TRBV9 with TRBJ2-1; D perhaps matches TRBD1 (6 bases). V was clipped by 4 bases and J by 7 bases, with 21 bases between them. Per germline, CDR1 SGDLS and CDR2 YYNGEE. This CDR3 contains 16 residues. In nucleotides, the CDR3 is TGTGCCAGCAGCCCCGGGATGCTCTTTAGGGGGAATGAGCAGTTCTTC. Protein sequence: CASSPGMLFRGNEQFF.

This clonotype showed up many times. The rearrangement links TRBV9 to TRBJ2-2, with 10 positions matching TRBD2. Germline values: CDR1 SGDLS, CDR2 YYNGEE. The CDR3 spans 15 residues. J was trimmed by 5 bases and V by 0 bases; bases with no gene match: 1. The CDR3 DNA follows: TGTGCCAGCAGCGTAGCGACTAGCGGGACCGGGGAGCTGTTTTTT. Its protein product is CASSVATSGTGELFF.

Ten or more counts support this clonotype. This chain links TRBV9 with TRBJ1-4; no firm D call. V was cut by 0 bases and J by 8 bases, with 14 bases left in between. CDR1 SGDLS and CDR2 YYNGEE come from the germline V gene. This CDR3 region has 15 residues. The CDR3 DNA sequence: TGTGCCAGCAGCGTAGGGAGGACGGCGGGCGAAAAACTGTTTTTT. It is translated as CASSVGRTAGEKLFF.

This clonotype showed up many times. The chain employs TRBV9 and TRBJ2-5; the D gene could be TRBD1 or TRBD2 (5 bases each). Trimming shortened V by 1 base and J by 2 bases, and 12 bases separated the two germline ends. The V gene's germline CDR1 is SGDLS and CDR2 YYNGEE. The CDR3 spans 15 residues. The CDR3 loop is CASSVSGTQQETQYF. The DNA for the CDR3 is TGTGCCAGCAGCGTATCCGGGACGCAGCAAGAGACCCAGTACTTC.

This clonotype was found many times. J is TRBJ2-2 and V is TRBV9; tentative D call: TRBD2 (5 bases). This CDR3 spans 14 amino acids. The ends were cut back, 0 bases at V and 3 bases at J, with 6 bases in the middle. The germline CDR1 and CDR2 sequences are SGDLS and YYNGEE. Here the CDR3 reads CASSVDGDTGELFF. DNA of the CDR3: TGTGCCAGCAGCGTAGACGGGGACACCGGGGAGCTGTTTTTT.

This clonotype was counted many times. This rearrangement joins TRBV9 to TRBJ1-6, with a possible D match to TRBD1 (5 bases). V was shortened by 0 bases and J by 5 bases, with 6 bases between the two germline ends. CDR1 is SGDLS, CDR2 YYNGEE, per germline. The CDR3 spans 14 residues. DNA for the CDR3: TGTGCCAGCAGCGTAGGAGGGGATAATTCACCCCTCCACTTT. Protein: CASSVGGDNSPLHF. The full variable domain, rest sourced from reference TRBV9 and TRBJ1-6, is DSGVTQTPKHLITATGQRVTLRCSPRSGDLSVYWYQQSLDQGLQFLIQYYNGEERAKGNILERFSAQQFPDLHSELNLSSLELGDSALYFCASSVGGDNSPLHFGNGTRLTVT.

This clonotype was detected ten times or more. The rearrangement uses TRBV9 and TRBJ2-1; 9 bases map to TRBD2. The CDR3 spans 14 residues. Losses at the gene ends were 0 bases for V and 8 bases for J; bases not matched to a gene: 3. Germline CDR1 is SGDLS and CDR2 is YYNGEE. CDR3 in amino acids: CASSVGRGGHEQFF. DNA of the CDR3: TGTGCCAGCAGCGTAGGGCGGGGGGGGCATGAGCAGTTCTTC.

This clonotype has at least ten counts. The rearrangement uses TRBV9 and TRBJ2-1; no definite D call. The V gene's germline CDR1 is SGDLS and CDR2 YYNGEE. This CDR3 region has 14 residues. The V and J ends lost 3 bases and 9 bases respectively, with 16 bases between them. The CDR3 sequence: CASSASPGVAEQFF. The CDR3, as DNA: TGTGCCAGCAGCGCTTCCCCGGGTGTGGCTGAGCAGTTCTTC. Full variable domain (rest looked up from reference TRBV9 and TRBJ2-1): DSGVTQTPKHLITATGQRVTLRCSPRSGDLSVYWYQQSLDQGLQFLIQYYNGEERAKGNILERFSAQQFPDLHSELNLSSLELGDSALYFCASSASPGVAEQFFGPGTRLTVL.

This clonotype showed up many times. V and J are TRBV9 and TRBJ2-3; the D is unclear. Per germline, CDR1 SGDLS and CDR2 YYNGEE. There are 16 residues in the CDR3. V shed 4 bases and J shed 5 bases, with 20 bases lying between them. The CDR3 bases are TGTGCCAGCAGCCAATCACTGACGCGATTCCTAGATACGCAGTATTTT. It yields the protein CASSQSLTRFLDTQYF.

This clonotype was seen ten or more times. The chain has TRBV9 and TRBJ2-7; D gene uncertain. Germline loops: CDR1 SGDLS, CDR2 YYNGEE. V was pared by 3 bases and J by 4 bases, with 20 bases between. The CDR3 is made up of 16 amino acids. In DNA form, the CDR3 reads TGTGCCAGCAGCGGAGGATCCGGCGGAGCCGGGTACGAGCAGTACTTC. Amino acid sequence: CASSGGSGGAGYEQYF. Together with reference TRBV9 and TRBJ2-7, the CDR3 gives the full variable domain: DSGVTQTPKHLITATGQRVTLRCSPRSGDLSVYWYQQSLDQGLQFLIQYYNGEERAKGNILERFSAQQFPDLHSELNLSSLELGDSALYFCASSGGSGGAGYEQYFGPGTRLTVT.

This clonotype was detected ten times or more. CDR3 loop: CASGTGAGRIPDTQYF. The CDR3 DNA is TGTGCCAGCGGGACGGGAGCGGGTCGGATCCCAGATACGCAGTATTTT. The J gene is TRBJ2-3, the V gene TRBV9; D might be TRBD2 (6 bases). Trimming took 7 bases from V and 4 from J, leaving 22 bases between them. In germline, CDR1 is SGDLS, CDR2 YYNGEE. This CDR3 is 16 amino acids long.

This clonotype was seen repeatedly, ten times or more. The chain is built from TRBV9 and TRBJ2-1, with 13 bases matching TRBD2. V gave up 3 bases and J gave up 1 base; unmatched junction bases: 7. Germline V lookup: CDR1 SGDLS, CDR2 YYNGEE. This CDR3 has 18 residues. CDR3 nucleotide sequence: TGTGCCAGCAGCGAGGGACTAGCGGGGCTTGGTTCCTACAATGAGCAGTTCTTC. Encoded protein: CASSEGLAGLGSYNEQFF.

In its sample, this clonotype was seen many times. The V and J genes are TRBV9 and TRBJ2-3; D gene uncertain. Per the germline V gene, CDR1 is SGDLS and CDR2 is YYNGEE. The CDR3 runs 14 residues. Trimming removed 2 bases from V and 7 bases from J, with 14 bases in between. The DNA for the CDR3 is TGTGCCAGCAGCGTTAACGGGCAGCCTAATACGCAGTATTTT. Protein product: CASSVNGQPNTQYF.

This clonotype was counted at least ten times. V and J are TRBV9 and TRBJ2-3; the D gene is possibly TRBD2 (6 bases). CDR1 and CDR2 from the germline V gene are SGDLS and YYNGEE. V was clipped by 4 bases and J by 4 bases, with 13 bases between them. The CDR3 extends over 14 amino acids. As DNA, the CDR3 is TGTGCCAGCAGCATCGGACTAACGGCAGATACGCAGTATTTT. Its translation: CASSIGLTADTQYF.

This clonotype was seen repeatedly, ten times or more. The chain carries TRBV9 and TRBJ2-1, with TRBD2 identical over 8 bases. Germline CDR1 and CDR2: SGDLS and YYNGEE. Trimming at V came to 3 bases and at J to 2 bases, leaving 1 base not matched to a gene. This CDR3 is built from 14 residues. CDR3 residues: CASSEAGAYNEQFF. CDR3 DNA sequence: TGTGCCAGCAGCGAAGCGGGAGCCTACAATGAGCAGTTCTTC.

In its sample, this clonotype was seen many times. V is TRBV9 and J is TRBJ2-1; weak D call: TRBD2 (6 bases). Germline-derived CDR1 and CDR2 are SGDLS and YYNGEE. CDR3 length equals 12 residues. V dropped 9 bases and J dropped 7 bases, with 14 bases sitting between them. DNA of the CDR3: TGTGCCACCAACCGTGGGGGGAATGAGCAGTTCTTC. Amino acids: CATNRGGNEQFF. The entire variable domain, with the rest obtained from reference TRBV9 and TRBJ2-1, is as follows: DSGVTQTPKHLITATGQRVTLRCSPRSGDLSVYWYQQSLDQGLQFLIQYYNGEERAKGNILERFSAQQFPDLHSELNLSSLELGDSALYFCATNRGGNEQFFGPGTRLTVL.

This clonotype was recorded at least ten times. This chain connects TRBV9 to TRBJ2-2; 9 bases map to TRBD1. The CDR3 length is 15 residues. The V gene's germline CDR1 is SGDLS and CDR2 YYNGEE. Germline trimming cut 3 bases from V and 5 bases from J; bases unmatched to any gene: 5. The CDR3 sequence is CASSGTGEVTGELFF. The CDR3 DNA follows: TGTGCCAGCAGCGGGACAGGGGAGGTGACCGGGGAGCTGTTTTTT.

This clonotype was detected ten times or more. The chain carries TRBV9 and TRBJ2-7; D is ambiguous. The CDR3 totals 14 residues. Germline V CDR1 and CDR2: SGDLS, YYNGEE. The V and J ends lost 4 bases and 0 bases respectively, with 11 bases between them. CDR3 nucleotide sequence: TGTGCCAGCAGCCCCAGACTGAGCTCCTACGAGCAGTACTTC. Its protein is CASSPRLSSYEQYF.